Included here is one T cell receptor (beta chain) sequence, with context. Generated by immunoSEQ multiplex PCR, the TCRdb table keeps only in-frame clones and is missing some. The sample yields tens of thousands of clones, more than 90% seen once. The record originates from a study of technical replicates of blood from a handful of donors. Trimming removed 1 base from V and 0 bases from J, with 11 bases in between. The CDR3 is 16 amino acids. Germline V gene lookup returns CDR1 SGHRS and CDR2 YFSETQ. The receptor was derived from a human donor in good health. Sequencing was done on a sample of T cells isolated from PBMCs. The chain joins TRBV5-1 to TRBJ2-1, with D uncertain. DNA of the CDR3: TGCGCCAGCAGCTTGATCCACCCTAGCTCCTACAATGAGCAGTTCTTC. Translation gives CASSLIHPSSYNEQFF. Based on the CDR3 plus reference TRBV5-1 and TRBJ2-1, the full variable domain is KAGVTQTPRYLIKTRGQQVTLSCSPISGHRSVSWYQQTPGQGLQFLFEYFSETQRNKGNFPGRFSGRQFSNSRSEMNVSTLELGDSALYLCASSLIHPSSYNEQFFGPGTRLTVL.